These 2 T cell receptor delta chains originate from one sample sequenced in a study of gamma-delta T cells after stem cell transplantation. TCRdb re-processed the RT-PCR reads via CATT. The data show approximately 1,500 delta-chain clones, less than 7.5% seen once. The source material was gamma-delta T cells. The receptors were gathered from a human donor. It is not recorded whose cells these are; they may come from a transplant donor.

This clone is labeled medium-sized. A much larger clone differs by one base, so this may be a read error. The chain couples TRDV2 to TRDJ1, with D possibly matching TRDD3 (6 bases). The CDR3 loop spans 15 amino acids. The germline V gene has CDR1 GEAIGNYY and CDR2 EKD. The CDR3 sequence: CACDTWGEYTDKLTF. The CDR3, as DNA: TGTGCCTGTGACACCTGGGGGGAGTACACCGATAAACTCACCTTT.

This clone has a count of ten or more. A single base is all that separates this from a far larger clone, so a read error is likely. The V gene is TRDV2, the J gene TRDJ3; 8 positions match TRDD3. The CDR3 runs 22 residues. Germline V lookup: CDR1 GEAIGNYY, CDR2 EKD. The DNA for the CDR3 is TGTGCCTGTGACCAGGCGGGTACTGGGGGCCTCGACCGCTCCTGGGGCACCCGACAGATGTTTTTC. Its translation is CACDQAGTGGLDRSWGTRQMFF.